Presented here are 22 T cell receptor beta chains from one specimen sequenced in a study of tumor-infiltrating lymphocytes in localized non-small cell lung cancer. Here immunoSEQ multiplex PCR was the method, and the copy in TCRdb shows in-frame clones only, minus some. The sample lists over 7,500 clones, approximately 75% occurring once. Source material: lung tumor tissue. The receptors derive from a human donor with non-small cell lung cancer.

The J gene is TRBJ1-2, the V gene TRBV4-3, with 7 bases aligning to TRBD1. The length of the CDR3 is 15 residues. J was trimmed by 4 bases and V by 1 base; bases with no gene match: 6. Germline CDR1 LGHNA, CDR2 YSLEER. DNA for the CDR3: TGCGCCAGCAGCCAAGGGAAGGGGGCAATCTATGGCTACACCTTC. As protein: CASSQGKGAIYGYTF.

This chain joins TRBV6-1 and TRBJ1-3; TRBD1 agrees at 8 bases. V gave up 8 bases and J gave up 3 bases; unmatched junction bases: 0. Per germline, CDR1 MNHNS and CDR2 SASEGT. This CDR3 spans 12 amino acids. The CDR3 DNA follows: TGTGCCAGCGGGACAGGTGGAAACACCATATATTTT. It is translated as CASGTGGNTIYF.

V gene TRBV5-5 combines with J gene TRBJ2-3, with D possibly matching TRBD1 (6 bases). Looked up from germline, CDR1 is SGHKS and CDR2 is YYEKEE (reference sequence). With 8 bases removed from V and 2 bases from J, the gap between germline ends came to 21 bases. CDR3 length: 16 residues. CDR3 region: CASPNPGQSTTDTQYF. In DNA form, the CDR3 reads TGTGCCAGTCCGAATCCTGGACAGTCCACCACAGATACGCAGTATTTT.

V gene TRBV7-2 combines with J gene TRBJ2-2; D unclear. CDR3 length: 15 amino acids. Germline values: CDR1 SGHTA, CDR2 FQGNSA. V gave up 4 bases and J gave up 3 bases, with 12 bases separating them. In DNA, the CDR3 is TGTGCCAGCAGCTCCAACTTGGGTTACACCGGGGAGCTGTTTTTT. Protein sequence: CASSSNLGYTGELFF.

This clone is a singleton in its sample. V usage is TRBV6-5 and J usage is TRBJ1-1; the D is unclear. The CDR3 sequence is 13 residues long. V lost 6 bases and J 4 bases, leaving 12 bases between the germline ends. Germline loops: CDR1 MNHEY, CDR2 SVGAGI. The chain's CDR3 is CASSQPGATEAFF. The CDR3 region has the DNA TGTGCCAGCAGCCAGCCCGGTGCCACTGAAGCTTTCTTT.

The rearrangement links TRBV19 to TRBJ2-6; D is unresolved. Trimming took 8 bases from V and 1 from J, leaving 9 bases between them. CDR1 LNHDA and CDR2 SQIVND come from the germline V gene (reference sequence). The CDR3 is 14 residues long. The CDR3 DNA reads TGTGCCAGTCTACACCGGTCTGGGGCCAACGTCCTGACTTTC. This sequence encodes CASLHRSGANVLTF.

The genes are TRBV19 and TRBJ1-1; no definite D call. In germline, CDR1 is LNHDA, CDR2 SQIVND (reference sequence). The CDR3 loop spans 14 amino acids. With 10 bases removed from V and 6 bases from J, the gap between germline ends came to 21 bases. For the CDR3, the DNA is TGTGCCACTGCTGAGAGGAGGGTCAACCCTGAAGCTTTCTTT. Its translation is CATAERRVNPEAFF.

This chain uses TRBV27 with TRBJ2-7, with 10 bases lining up with TRBD2. The CDR3 is 16 amino acids. Trimming took 0 bases from V and 3 from J; bases not matched to a gene: 5. Germline values: CDR1 MNHEY, CDR2 SMNVEV (reference sequence). The CDR3 nucleotides are TGTGCCAGCAGTTTATCCAGACTAGCGGGTGGCTACGAGCAGTACTTC. This gives the protein CASSLSRLAGGYEQYF.

This clone is medium-sized in the sample. V usage is TRBV6-5 and J usage is TRBJ2-7, with TRBD2 as a possible D gene (6 bases). CDR1 MNHEY and CDR2 SVGAGI come from the germline V gene. The CDR3 has 16 amino acids. V shed 0 bases and J shed 2 bases, with 14 bases lying between them. CDR3 protein: CASSYSRGVLTYEQYF. The DNA for the CDR3 is TGTGCCAGCAGTTACTCGCGGGGCGTACTCACCTACGAGCAGTACTTC.

J is TRBJ2-7 and V is TRBV2; 7 nucleotides agree with TRBD2. Germline CDR1 is SNHLY and CDR2 is FYNNEI. J gave up 8 bases and V 9 bases, and 10 bases lay outside the gene matches. This CDR3 is 12 amino acids long. The CDR3 is CARGGDGIKQYF. The CDR3, as DNA: TGTGCCAGGGGGGGGGATGGGATTAAGCAGTACTTC. Full variable domain (rest looked up from reference TRBV2 and TRBJ2-7): EPEVTQTPSHQVTQMGQEVILRCVPISNHLYFYWYRQILGQKVEFLVSFYNNEISEKSEIFDDQFSVERPDGSNFTLKIRSTKLEDSAMYFCARGGDGIKQYFGPGTRLTVT.

This clone turned up a few times. The rearrangement uses TRBV4-3 and TRBJ1-1, with D maybe TRBD1 (6 bases). The CDR3 extends over 14 amino acids. V lost 0 bases and J 8 bases, leaving 13 bases between the germline ends. Germline V gives CDR1 LGHNA, CDR2 YSLEER. The CDR3 reads CASSQDRSGGEAFF. CDR3 bases: TGCGCCAGCAGCCAAGATCGGTCGGGGGGCGAAGCTTTCTTT.

This chain links TRBV28 with TRBJ1-5; 8 positions agree with TRBD1. Germline V gene data show CDR1 as MDHEN and CDR2 as SYDVKM. This CDR3 comprises 15 residues. V shed 2 bases, J shed 2 bases, and the junction held 2 bases outside the gene matches. CDR3 sequence (DNA): TGTGCCAGCAGTTTAGGACAGGGCGGCAATCAGCCCCAGCATTTT. Translating it yields CASSLGQGGNQPQHF.

The rearrangement links TRBV5-6 to TRBJ1-3; possibly TRBD1 for D (6 bases). The CDR3 runs to 15 residues. Germline V gene sequence: CDR1 SGHDT, CDR2 YYEEEE. V was trimmed by 0 bases and J by 2 bases, leaving 9 bases between them. CDR3 in amino acids: CASSLADRPGNTIYF. In nucleotides, the CDR3 is TGTGCCAGCAGCTTGGCTGACAGGCCTGGAAACACCATATATTTT.

Notes on this clone: Within the sample, other DNA sequences also encode this same CDR3. The CDR3 coding sequence is TGTGCCAGCAGCTTATGGGGGCGCGGAGAGACCCAGTACTTC. It specifies CASSLWGRGETQYF. The chain links TRBV7-9 to TRBJ2-5, with a possible D match to TRBD1 (6 bases). V gave up 2 bases and J gave up 4 bases, with 11 bases separating them. This CDR3 region has 14 residues. Germline V gene lookup returns CDR1 SEHNR and CDR2 FQNEAQ (reference sequence).

This rearrangement joins TRBV7-2 to TRBJ1-5; D is ambiguous. This CDR3 is 14 amino acids long. The germline gives CDR1 SGHTA, CDR2 FQGNSA. V lost 4 bases, J lost 0 bases, and 7 bases lay in between. CDR3 protein: CASSSYYSNQPQHF. CDR3 DNA sequence: TGTGCCAGCAGCTCCTATTATAGCAATCAGCCCCAGCATTTT.

This clone came up once. The gene calls are TRBV9 and TRBJ2-7, with a possible D match to TRBD1 (6 bases). V dropped 3 bases and J dropped 6 bases, with 16 bases sitting between them. The CDR3 loop spans 14 amino acids. Germline V gene sequence: CDR1 SGDLS, CDR2 YYNGEE. The DNA of the CDR3 is TGTGCCAGCAGCGGGAACGACAGGAAGGGCGAGCAGTACTTC. This translates into CASSGNDRKGEQYF.

The chain couples TRBV18 to TRBJ1-2; D might be TRBD1 (5 bases). Trimming cost V 10 bases and J 2 bases, with 17 bases left between them. The CDR3 runs to 14 residues. Looked up from germline, CDR1 is KGHSH and CDR2 is LQKENI. CDR3 DNA sequence: TGTGCCACCTCCCAGGGTGCAGGGAACTATGGCTACACCTTC. This translates into CATSQGAGNYGYTF.

This rearrangement joins TRBV19 to TRBJ2-7; D not certain. Trimming shortened V by 5 bases and J by 4 bases, and 21 bases separated the two germline ends. This CDR3 comprises 16 residues. Germline CDR1 is LNHDA and CDR2 is SQIVND (reference sequence). The CDR3 region has the DNA TGTGCCAGTAGTCCCAAAGGGCAGCACCTGACGTACGAGCAGTACTTC. Translation: CASSPKGQHLTYEQYF. The full variable domain, completed using reference TRBV19 and TRBJ2-7, is DGGITQSPKYLFRKEGQNVTLSCEQNLNHDAMYWYRQDPGQGLRLIYYSQIVNDFQKGDIAEGYSVSREKKESFPLTVTSAQKNPTAFYLCASSPKGQHLTYEQYFGPGTRLTVT.

The V gene is TRBV6-6, the J gene TRBJ2-7; 7 bases fit TRBD1. V was clipped by 6 bases and J by 12 bases; unmatched bases: 8. This CDR3 is 11 amino acids long. Germline CDR1 reads MNHNY; CDR2 reads SVGAGI (reference sequence). The CDR3 DNA is TGTGCCAGCAGCCTCGGACAGGCCCCGTACTTC. Encoded protein: CASSLGQAPYF.

The CDR3 DNA reads as TGTGCCAGCTGGACAGGGTCTGGGGCCAACGTCCTGACTTTC. As protein: CASWTGSGANVLTF. The chain couples TRBV19 to TRBJ2-6; the match to TRBD1 covers 8 bases. V lost 9 bases and J lost 1; bases outside the gene matches: 2. This CDR3 has 14 amino acids. Germline V lookup: CDR1 LNHDA, CDR2 SQIVND (reference sequence).

The chain uses TRBV7-3 and TRBJ2-6, with D perhaps TRBD1 (6 bases). Trimming pared 2 bases from V and 4 bases from J, leaving 9 bases between. Per germline, CDR1 SGHTA and CDR2 FQGTGA. This CDR3 is 15 amino acids long. The DNA of the CDR3 is TGTGCCAGCAGCTTAGGGGGCGCCGGGGCCAACGTCCTGACTTTC. Translated, it gives CASSLGGAGANVLTF.

J is TRBJ1-6 and V is TRBV7-8; D perhaps matches TRBD1 (6 bases). CDR3 length equals 20 residues. The ends were cut back, 5 bases at V and 3 bases at J, with 26 bases in the middle. Germline CDR1 is SGHVS and CDR2 is FQNEAQ. This CDR3 is CASSPRVVSRGAVYNSPLHF. In DNA form, the CDR3 reads TGTGCCAGCAGCCCCCGTGTTGTAAGTCGGGGGGCCGTCTATAATTCACCCCTCCACTTT.